This TCR beta chain was identified during a study of cytomegalovirus exposure and HLA in healthy donors. CDR3 size: 14 residues. V lost 5 bases, J lost 0 bases, and 10 bases lay in between. Per the germline V gene, CDR1 is SGHTA and CDR2 is FQGNSA. Clones were read by immunoSEQ multiplex PCR, and TCRdb kept only the in-frame ones, dropping some. The data contain about 78,000 clones, about 96% of them singletons. Sequenced sample: PBMCs. The source of this sequence is a young man in good health and CMV-seropositive. The chain has TRBV7-2 and TRBJ1-1; D may be TRBD1 (5 bases). CDR3 loop: CASSPGGMNTEAFF. CDR3 nucleotide sequence: TGTGCCAGCAGCCCGGGGGGGATGAACACTGAAGCTTTCTTT.